This is a list of T cell receptor beta chains from one sample in a study of blood T cell repertoires in COVID-19. Only in-frame clones appear in the TCRdb table, and some are missing; sequencing was by immunoSEQ multiplex PCR. The sample lists 110,000 to 150,000 clones; roughly 78% were seen once. Material: PBMCs or T cells enriched from blood (not recorded which). These receptors came from a woman between 50 and 59 years old who had recovered from COVID-19. CDR3s include the opening cysteine and the closing phenylalanine or tryptophan. The order of the fields is clone size, V gene, D gene, J gene, CDR3 DNA, CDR3 protein. A D gene is named only where the DNA matches it firmly. Some rows mark clone size as missing; the rest say once, few, many or name a class of expanded clone.

>.|TRBV28|.|TRBJ1-2
TGTGCCAGCAGTTCACAGGACGGCTATGGCTACACCTTC
CASSSQDGYGYTF
>.|TRBV28|.|TRBJ1-1
TGTGCCAGCAGCCGGGGGTTTGAAGCTTTCTTT
CASSRGFEAFF
>.|TRBV19|TRBD1|TRBJ2-1
TGTGCCAGTAGTGCCCTACAGGGGGCAAAATACAATGAGCAGTTCTTC
CASSALQGAKYNEQFF
>.|TRBV5-5|.|TRBJ2-7
TGTGCCAGCAGCTTGGGGCAGGGGTATCCCTACGAGCAGTACTTC
CASSLGQGYPYEQYF
>.|TRBV10-3|TRBD1|TRBJ2-2
TGTGCCATCAGTGGGGACAGGGACACCGGGGAGCTGTTTTTT
CAISGDRDTGELFF
>.|TRBV28|TRBD1|TRBJ1-6
TGTGCCAGCGGTGCAGGGGGTTATAATTCACCCCTCCACTTT
CASGAGGYNSPLHF
>few|TRBV7-2|TRBD2|TRBJ2-5
TGTGCCAGCAGCTTAGCTCGGGGGGGCCCGGAGACCCAGTACTTC
CASSLARGGPETQYF
>.|TRBV10-3|.|TRBJ1-2
TGTGCCATCACCCTGGACAGTAGGGGGTATGGCTACACCTTC
CAITLDSRGYGYTF
>.|TRBV28|TRBD1|TRBJ2-3
TGTGCCAGCAGTGGGGGACAGGGGGGCGCAGATACGCAGTATTTT
CASSGGQGGADTQYF
>.|TRBV6-2/TRBV6-3|.|TRBJ1-2
TGTGCCAGCAGCCAAGACAGGAACTATGGCTACACCTTC
CASSQDRNYGYTF
>.|TRBV5-1|.|TRBJ1-1
TGCGCCAGCAGCTTCGGATCAGGGGCTGACGCTTTCTTT
CASSFGSGADAFF